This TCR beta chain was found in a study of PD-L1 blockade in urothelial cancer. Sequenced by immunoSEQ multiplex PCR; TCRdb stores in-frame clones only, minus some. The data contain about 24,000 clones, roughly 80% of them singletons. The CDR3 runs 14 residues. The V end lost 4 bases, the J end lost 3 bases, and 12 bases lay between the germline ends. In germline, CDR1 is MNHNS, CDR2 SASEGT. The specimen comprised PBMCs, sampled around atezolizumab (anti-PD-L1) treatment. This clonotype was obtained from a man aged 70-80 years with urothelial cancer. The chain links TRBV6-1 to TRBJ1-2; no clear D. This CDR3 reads CASSGRSTYYGYTF. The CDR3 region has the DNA TGTGCCAGCAGTGGTCGAAGCACCTACTATGGCTACACCTTC.